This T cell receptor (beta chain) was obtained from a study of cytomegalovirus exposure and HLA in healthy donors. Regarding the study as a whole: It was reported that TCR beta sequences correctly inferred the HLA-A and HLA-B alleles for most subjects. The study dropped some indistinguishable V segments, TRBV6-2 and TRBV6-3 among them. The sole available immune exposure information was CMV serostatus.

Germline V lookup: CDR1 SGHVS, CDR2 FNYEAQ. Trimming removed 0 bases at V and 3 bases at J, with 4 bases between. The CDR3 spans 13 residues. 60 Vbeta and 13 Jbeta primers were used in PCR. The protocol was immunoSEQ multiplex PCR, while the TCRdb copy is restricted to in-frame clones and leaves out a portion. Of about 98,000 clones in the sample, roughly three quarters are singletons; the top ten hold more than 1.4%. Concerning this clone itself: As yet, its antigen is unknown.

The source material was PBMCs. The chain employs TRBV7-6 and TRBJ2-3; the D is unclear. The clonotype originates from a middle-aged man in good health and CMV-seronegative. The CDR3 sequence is CASSLAQTDTQYF. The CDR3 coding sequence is TGTGCCAGCAGCTTAGCACAGACAGATACGCAGTATTTT. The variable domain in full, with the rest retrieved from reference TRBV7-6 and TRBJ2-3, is GAGVSQSPRYKVTKRGQDVALRCDPISGHVSLYWYRQALGQGPEFLTYFNYEAQQDKSGLPNDRFSAERPEGSISTLTIQRTEQRDSAMYRCASSLAQTDTQYFGPGTRLTVL.